This T cell receptor (beta chain) is drawn from a study of blood T cells in healthy people across ages (dated by TCRdb to between 2014 and 2017). Describing the broader study: In model experiments, template switching captured about one uniquely barcoded TCR beta cDNA molecule for every two T cells. The study measured age-related changes in TCR beta repertoire diversity using deep sequencing normalized with unique cDNA molecular identifiers. Four age groups were formed from the donors: young (average approximately 15 years), middle-aged (roughly 38), aged (62) and long-lived (around 82). To avoid experimental bias, donors of different ages were distributed randomly across sequencing lanes. Two additional independent replicas of 1 million unique cDNA reads from the same blood draw were analyzed for two donors (one aged 18 to 30 and one aged 80 or older).

Per the germline V gene, MGHRA is the CDR1 and YSYEKL is the CDR2. From its cysteine to its phenylalanine, the CDR3 spans 16 amino acids. Only CDR3 DNA remains: 48 bases, in frame from the first base. The V and J ends are trimmed by 4 bases and 7 bases, leaving 23 bases between them. A remark on this clonotype: Its specific antigen is unknown. No much larger clonotype is one base removed from it; base qualities were not supplied.

Donors were a few dozen systemically healthy Caucasian individuals from Russia aged roughly 6 to 95 years. Each donor gave ten milliliters of peripheral blood, collected into EDTA-treated Vacutainer tubes. Ficoll-Paque density-gradient centrifugation was used to isolate PBMCs, with at least 6 million per sample. Total RNA was extracted from PBMCs with Trizol reagent, with at least 6 micrograms obtained per sample. For every donor, an aliquot of PBMCs went through flow cytometry to measure the percentages of naive CD45RAhigh/CD27high T cells. Receptor amplification or capture employed 5' RACE. Reads for this sample came from an Illumina HiSeq 2500. A second PCR of roughly 7 to 12 cycles was run with a J-beta primer mix and a sample-barcoded 5' primer. A unique molecular identifier was introduced onto each TCR beta cDNA molecule by a template-switch 5' adaptor carrying 12 random nucleotides. Each sample yielded at least 3 million CDR3-containing paired-end reads. First-strand cDNA synthesis was performed from all RNA using the Mint cDNA synthesis kit, with priming by a TRBC-specific oligonucleotide. All cDNA was treated with uracil-DNA glycosylase and then went through a first 18-cycle PCR with the universal primers M1SS and BC2_uni_R. For the original study's pipeline: For normalization, 1 million high-quality reads were randomly selected from each sample, with every read carrying a distinct molecular identifier. Reads with shared molecular identifiers were discarded instead of being binned into consensus sequences. CDR3 identification, clonotype clustering and error correction used MiTCR with a Q25 quality threshold and the strictest error-elimination algorithm. A nonparametric unseen species model using Euler transformation provided a lower-bound estimate of total TCR beta diversity. TCRdb passed the public sequencing reads through fastp at Q25 and MiXCR, retaining productive beta sequences. All rows with the same CDR3 protein become a single entry with the most common DNA and genes. TCRdb assigned the V and J calls; the authors' analysis was not used. The sample table shows some 900,000 distinct CDR3 sequences, and 45% to 50% are seen once. Clones ranked in the top ten supply over 10% of the sample.

What the research found in general, with its limitations: Estimates of total diversity based on one million sequenced T cells were considered lower bounds and underestimates. Because profiling used bulk unsorted PBMCs, naive and antigen-experienced compartments could not be compared conclusively. Observed TCR beta diversity correlated strongly with the percentage of naive T cells measured by flow cytometry. As age increased, observed TCR beta diversity per million T cells dropped in a roughly linear way, and a significant reduction was already evident by age 40. Donor CMV infection status was unknown, potentially confounding age-related changes in expanded clonotypes. Compared with the aged group, the long-lived group had more naive CD4+ T cells, fewer expanded clones and increased TCR diversity, suggesting age selection.

The sequencing sample was made of blood. The TCR sequence derives from a man aged 25-45 years in good health. In this chain, TRBV4-1 is recombined with TRBJ2-7; the D segment could be TRBD2, given 6 matching bases. The CDR3 region reads CASSLLATYAGNEQYF. In nucleotide form, the sequence is TGCGCCAGCAGCCTTCTAGCGACCTACGCCGGCAATGAGCAGTACTTC.